This TCR beta chain was captured by sequencing in a study of blood T cell repertoires in COVID-19. With 5 bases removed from V and 10 bases from J, the gap between germline ends came to 24 bases. The CDR3 has 16 amino acids. From germline, CDR1 is SGHTS and CDR2 YDEGEE. The table came from immunoSEQ multiplex PCR; TCRdb's copy has only in-frame clones and leaves some out. The repertoire holds almost 250,000 clones, with 85% as singletons. This clone was seen only once. Sample: PBMCs or T cells enriched from blood (not recorded which). This chain joins TRBV5-8 and TRBJ2-2; D is undetermined. The sequence derives from a woman aged 45-59 years with acute COVID-19. CDR3 sequence reads: CASSYYNGEDGVELFF. The CDR3 region has the DNA TGTGCCAGCAGTTACTATAACGGCGAGGATGGAGTGGAGCTGTTTTTT.